Listed below are T cell receptor beta chains from one sample, sequenced in a study of shared clonotypes between healthy human individuals. Measured with immunoSEQ multiplex PCR; TCRdb has only the in-frame clones, and not every one. The sample consists of approximately 710,000 clones, 80% to 95% of them appearing once. Sequencing was done on a sample of memory CD8+ T cells from PBMCs. The receptors shown here come from a man between 18 and 29 years old in good health. Some clones in this sample may be carry-over from other donors' samples. The CDR3 runs from the conserved cysteine through the conserved F or W. D genes are given only for firm matches. Clone size appears in some rows only: once, few, many, or a class for an expanded clone.

D gene,clone size,V gene,J gene,CDR3 DNA,CDR3 protein
-,few,TRBV30,TRBJ1-1,TGTGCCTGGATCGGGCTCCCTGGTGTCACTGAAGCTTTCTTT,CAWIGLPGVTEAFF
TRBD1,-,TRBV5-1,TRBJ2-7,TGCGCCAGCAGCCTACGGACAGGGTACTCCTACGAGCAGTACTTC,CASSLRTGYSYEQYF
-,-,TRBV5-6,TRBJ2-7,TGTGCCAGCAGCTTCACGGGGGAGCAGTACTTC,CASSFTGEQYF
-,few,TRBV9,TRBJ1-1,TGTGCCAGCAGCGTAGGAAGGAGCGAAGCTTTCTTT,CASSVGRSEAFF
-,-,TRBV23-1,TRBJ1-2,TGCGCCAGCAGCTGCGTGTTTACCGCCTTAGACTATGGCTACACCTTC,CASSCVFTALDYGYTF
-,-,TRBV29-1,TRBJ1-2,TGCAGCGCCGTATCGTGGTCGGGTGGCTACACCTTC,CSAVSWSGGYTF
TRBD1,-,TRBV11-2,TRBJ2-1,TGTGCCAGCAGCTACGGGAAGGGACAGGGGTACAATGAGCAGTTCTTC,CASSYGKGQGYNEQFF
-,once,TRBV25-1,TRBJ2-7,TGTGCCAGCAGTGAAGGGCGATACTACGAGCAGTACTTC,CASSEGRYYEQYF
-,-,TRBV10-2,TRBJ2-3,TGCGCCAGCAGTGAGTCCCCCAGAGGCACAGATACGCAGTATTTT,CASSESPRGTDTQYF
-,once,TRBV5-6,TRBJ2-3,TGTGCCAGCAGCTTGCAGGTGAATACGCAGTATTTT,CASSLQVNTQYF
-,once,TRBV29-1,TRBJ2-1,TGCAGCGTTCATACTGGCTCCTACAATGAGCAGTTCTTC,CSVHTGSYNEQFF
TRBD1,-,TRBV5-4,TRBJ1-1,TGTGCCAGCAACCCCGGGACAGGGGGCACTGAAGCTTTCTTT,CASNPGTGGTEAFF
-,-,TRBV15,TRBJ1-2,TGTGCCACCAGCAGAGGAAAAGGAGTCTATGGCTACACCTTC,CATSRGKGVYGYTF
-,once,TRBV27,TRBJ2-5,TGTGCCAGCAGTTTCAGGGACCCCCGAGAGACCCAGTACTTC,CASSFRDPRETQYF
TRBD1,once,TRBV6-1,TRBJ1-5,TGTGCCAGCAGCGAGACAGGGGTCGGTCAGCCCCAGCATTTT,CASSETGVGQPQHF